These 10 T cell receptor beta chains share one sample of origin, sequenced in a study of T-cell memory formation after mild COVID-19. TCRdb ran MiXCR on the 5' RACE reads and lists one entry per CDR3 protein. The sample has 120,000 to 150,000 distinct CDR3 sequences, 5.5% to 7% seen once. Sequences were obtained from PBMCs or a T cell subset sorted from them (not recorded which). Receptor source: an adult woman who had mild COVID-19 (a few samples of this study predate the infection). Cell type and time point are not known.

This chain links TRBV20-1 with TRBJ1-4; tentative D call: TRBD1 (5 bases). The germline CDR1 and CDR2 sequences are DFQATT and SNEGSKA (reference sequence). Trimming shortened V by 4 bases and J by 8 bases, and 23 bases separated the two germline ends. The CDR3 totals 16 residues. In DNA form, the CDR3 reads TGCAGTGCTACCGGGACTTGGGGTGGGAGAAGGGAAAAACTGTTTTTT. It encodes CSATGTWGGRREKLFF.

The chain employs TRBV2 and TRBJ1-1; D remains ambiguous. Germline V gives CDR1 SNHLY, CDR2 FYNNEI. The CDR3 is made up of 13 amino acids. Trimming pared 3 bases from V and 3 bases from J, leaving 8 bases between. CDR3 protein: CASSERRYTEAFF. The CDR3 nucleotides read TGTGCCAGCAGTGAGAGGAGGTACACTGAAGCTTTCTTT.

This clonotype was counted only a few times. This chain links TRBV24-1 with TRBJ2-1; D perhaps matches TRBD2 (10 bases). Trimming removed 4 bases from V and 7 bases from J, with 19 bases in between. CDR1 KGHDR and CDR2 SFDVKD come from the germline V gene. This CDR3 is built from 16 residues. The CDR3 loop reads CATSDPTSGTGNEQFF. The CDR3 DNA reads as TGTGCCACCAGTGACCCTACTAGCGGGACAGGGAATGAGCAGTTCTTC.

The table lists this clonotype with a few counts. The chain uses TRBV20-1 and TRBJ2-5; 8 positions agree with TRBD2. Per the germline V gene, CDR1 is DFQATT and CDR2 is SNEGSKA (reference sequence). The CDR3 is 15 amino acids. The V segment lost 1 base and the J segment 2 bases; nucleotides outside the gene matches: 6. The CDR3 loop is CSARVLLAGQETQYF. CDR3 coding DNA: TGCAGTGCTAGAGTGTTGTTAGCGGGACAAGAGACCCAGTACTTC.

The chain combines TRBV5-1 with TRBJ2-7, with D uncertain. The CDR3 covers 12 residues. V was pared by 5 bases and J by 1 base, with 7 bases between. Germline V lookup: CDR1 SGHRS, CDR2 YFSETQ. The CDR3 sequence is CASRRESYEQYF. The CDR3, as DNA: TGCGCCAGCAGAAGGGAATCCTACGAGCAGTACTTC.

The chain employs TRBV28 and TRBJ2-7, with 10 bases lining up with TRBD1. Germline values: CDR1 MDHEN, CDR2 SYDVKM. This CDR3 is built from 15 residues. The V gene end was trimmed by 5 bases and the J gene end by 7 bases; junction bases not matched to a gene: 11. In nucleotides, the CDR3 is TGTGCCAGCAGTACCCGGGACAGGGGAGTTGGGGAGCAGTACTTC. It translates to CASSTRDRGVGEQYF.

At least ten counts were recorded for this clonotype. J is TRBJ2-3 and V is TRBV15; D is undetermined. Germline V gene data show CDR1 as LNHNV and CDR2 as YYDKDF (reference sequence). This CDR3 spans 15 amino acids. Trimming cost V 5 bases and J 0 bases, with 12 bases left between them. CDR3 in amino acids: CATSSSMTSTDTQYF. DNA for the CDR3: TGTGCCACCAGCTCCTCTATGACTAGCACAGATACGCAGTATTTT.

V is TRBV23-1 and J is TRBJ1-5, with 12 bases aligning to TRBD1. TRBV23-1 counts as an open reading frame of uncertain function. V shed 7 bases and J 1 base; nucleotides not matched to a gene: 11. The CDR3 loop spans 18 amino acids. Here the CDR3 DNA reads TGCGCCAGCACTAACGGGGGACAGGGGGCGGAAAGCAATCAGCCCCAGCATTTT. Its protein product is CASTNGGQGAESNQPQHF.

This clonotype was seen at least ten times. The J gene is TRBJ1-2, the V gene TRBV19; 7 bases align to TRBD1. J gave up 4 bases and V 10 bases, and 12 bases lay outside the gene matches. CDR1 and CDR2 from the germline V gene are LNHDA and SQIVND (reference sequence). This CDR3 has 14 amino acids. The DNA of the CDR3 is TGTGCCACCTCAGGGGAGGGGGCGACCTATGGCTACACCTTC. It specifies CATSGEGATYGYTF.

This clonotype has a count of ten or more. CDR3 DNA sequence: TGTGCCAGCAGCTTGGGGGGAGCAGAGACCCAGTACTTC. Encoded protein: CASSLGGAETQYF. The rearrangement joins TRBV5-5 to TRBJ2-5; D may be TRBD2 (5 bases). Per the germline V gene, CDR1 is SGHKS and CDR2 is YYEKEE (reference sequence). The V and J ends lost 0 bases and 4 bases respectively, with 7 bases between them. The CDR3 is made up of 13 amino acids.